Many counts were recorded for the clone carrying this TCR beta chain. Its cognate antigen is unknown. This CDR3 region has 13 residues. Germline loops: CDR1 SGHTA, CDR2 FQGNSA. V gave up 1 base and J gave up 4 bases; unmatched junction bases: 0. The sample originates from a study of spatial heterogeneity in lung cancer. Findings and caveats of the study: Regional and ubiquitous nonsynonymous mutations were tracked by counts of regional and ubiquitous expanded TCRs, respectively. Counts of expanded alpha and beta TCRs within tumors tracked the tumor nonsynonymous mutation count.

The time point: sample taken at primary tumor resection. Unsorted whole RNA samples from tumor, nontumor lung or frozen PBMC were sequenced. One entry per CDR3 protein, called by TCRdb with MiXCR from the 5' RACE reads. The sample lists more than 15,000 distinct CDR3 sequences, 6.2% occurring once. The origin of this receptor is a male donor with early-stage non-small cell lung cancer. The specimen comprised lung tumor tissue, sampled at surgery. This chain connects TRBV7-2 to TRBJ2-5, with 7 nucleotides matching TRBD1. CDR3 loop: CASSLDRGETQYF. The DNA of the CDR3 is TGTGCCAGCAGCTTAGACAGGGGAGAGACCCAGTACTTC. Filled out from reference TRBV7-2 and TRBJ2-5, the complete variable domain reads GAGVSQSPSNKVTEKGKDVELRCDPISGHTALYWYRQSLGQGLEFLIYFQGNSAPDKSGLPSDRFSAERTGGSVSTLTIQRTQQEDSAVYLCASSLDRGETQYFGPGTRLLVL.